Listed below are T cell receptor beta chains from one sample, sequenced in a study of long-term antiretroviral therapy in people with HIV. Method: immunoSEQ multiplex PCR; TCRdb's copy keeps in-frame clones and lacks some. The profile shows tens of thousands of clones, more than 80% of them singletons. Sequencing was performed on unsorted PBMCs, taken 0.3 years after starting antiretroviral therapy. These TCRs come from a man aged 40-49 years with HIV. CDR3s include the opening cysteine and the closing phenylalanine or tryptophan. A D gene is named only where the DNA matches it firmly. Clone size appears in some rows only: once, few, many, or a class for an expanded clone.

D,J,V,size,CDR3,DNA
NA,TRBJ2-7,TRBV4-3,NA,CASSYHRGQYYEQYF,TGCGCCAGCAGCTACCACCGTGGACAGTACTACGAGCAGTACTTC
TRBD2,TRBJ2-1,TRBV5-1,NA,CASSVSGSSNEQFF,TGCGCCAGCAGCGTTAGCGGGAGCAGCAATGAGCAGTTCTTC
TRBD1,TRBJ2-2,TRBV19,NA,CASAGTGYTGELFF,TGTGCCAGCGCCGGGACAGGGTACACCGGGGAGCTGTTTTTT
NA,TRBJ1-3,TRBV6-5,NA,CASSIRVTGNTIYF,TGTGCCAGCAGTATCAGGGTAACCGGAAACACCATATATTTT
NA,TRBJ2-3,TRBV6-1,NA,CAATYLTSTDTQYF,TGTGCCGCAACGTACCTGACTAGCACAGATACGCAGTATTTT
NA,TRBJ1-5,TRBV15,NA,CATSPGIAQPQHF,TGTGCCACCAGCCCAGGCATCGCACAGCCCCAGCATTTT
TRBD2,TRBJ2-1,TRBV4-1,few,CASSQRYIAGRVYNEQFF,TGCGCCAGCAGCCAACGATACATAGCGGGGAGGGTTTACAATGAGCAGTTCTTC
NA,TRBJ1-3,TRBV13,NA,CASSFSSSGNTIYF,TGTGCCAGCAGCTTCAGTTCCTCTGGAAACACCATATATTTT
NA,TRBJ1-6,TRBV25-1,NA,CASSRSQEGFSPLHF,TGTGCCAGCAGTCGATCTCAAGAAGGGTTTTCACCCCTCCACTTT
NA,TRBJ2-5,TRBV5-1,NA,CASSLDLGSETQYF,TGCGCCAGCAGCTTGGATCTGGGATCAGAGACCCAGTACTTC
NA,TRBJ1-5,TRBV7-9,few,CASSLTAHEGNQPQHF,TGTGCCAGCAGCTTAACGGCCCACGAGGGCAATCAGCCCCAGCATTTT
NA,TRBJ1-3,TRBV6-5,NA,CASSLTLSGNTIYF,TGTGCCAGCAGTTTGACACTCTCTGGAAACACCATATATTTT
TRBD1,TRBJ2-2,TRBV5-6,NA,CASSPGTGVRELFF,TGTGCCAGCAGCCCCGGGACAGGGGTGCGGGAGCTGTTTTTT
NA,TRBJ1-2,TRBV5-4,few,CASSSRTPNYGYTF,TGTGCCAGCAGCTCTCGGACACCGAACTATGGCTACACCTTC
NA,TRBJ1-4,TRBV6-6,once,CASSKSGGEKLFF,TGTGCCAGCAGTAAATCCGGGGGTGAAAAACTGTTTTTT
TRBD2,TRBJ2-1,TRBV18,NA,CASSPYRSGSLYEQFF,TGTGCCAGCTCACCCTATCGGAGCGGGAGTTTGTATGAGCAGTTCTTC
TRBD1,TRBJ2-7,TRBV28,NA,CASQGTVHIYEQYF,TGTGCCAGCCAGGGGACAGTCCATATCTACGAGCAGTACTTC
NA,TRBJ1-1,TRBV19,once,CASKRLLGNTEAFF,TGTGCCAGTAAGCGGCTGTTGGGGAACACTGAAGCTTTCTTT
NA,TRBJ2-1,TRBV6-6,NA,CASSYDSYNEQFF,TGTGCCAGCAGTTACGACAGCTACAATGAGCAGTTCTTC
NA,TRBJ2-3,TRBV27,NA,CASSFLRTDTQYF,TGTGCCAGCAGTTTCCTCCGCACAGATACGCAGTATTTT
NA,TRBJ2-5,TRBV5-5,NA,CASSRDFYSETQYF,TGTGCCAGCAGCCGGGACTTTTATAGCGAGACCCAGTACTTC
TRBD2,TRBJ2-7,TRBV7-9,NA,CASSFFKGTKTYEQYF,TGTGCCAGCAGCTTTTTTAAAGGGACTAAAACCTACGAGCAGTACTTC
TRBD1,TRBJ2-7,TRBV25-1,NA,CASSDPGQGDPYEQYF,TGTGCCAGCAGTGATCCGGGACAGGGAGATCCCTACGAGCAGTACTTC
NA,TRBJ2-1,TRBV14,NA,CASSPRDRPNEQFF,TGTGCCAGCAGCCCCCGGGATCGCCCCAATGAGCAGTTCTTC
NA,TRBJ2-7,TRBV6-5,NA,CASSYSALGPLEQYF,TGTGCCAGCAGTTACTCGGCCCTGGGGCCGCTAGAGCAGTACTTC
NA,TRBJ1-2,TRBV4-3,NA,CASSQDYQRGVYGYTF,TGCGCCAGCAGCCAAGATTATCAGAGAGGGGTCTATGGCTACACCTTC
NA,TRBJ1-5,TRBV5-6,NA,CASSSRENNQPQHF,TGTGCCAGCAGCTCCCGGGAGAACAATCAGCCCCAGCATTTT
NA,TRBJ2-5,TRBV11-2,NA,CASSLGETQYF,TGTGCCAGCAGCTTAGGGGAGACCCAGTACTTC
NA,TRBJ1-5,TRBV10-3,NA,CAISESVSYQPQHF,TGTGCCATCAGTGAGTCGGTCAGCTATCAGCCCCAGCATTTT
NA,TRBJ2-7,TRBV4-3,once,CASSQEPGYYEQYF,TGCGCCAGCAGCCAAGAACCGGGGTACTACGAGCAGTACTTC
TRBD1,TRBJ1-2,TRBV10-2,NA,CASRRGTGDGYTF,TGCGCCAGCAGGCGGGGGACAGGAGATGGCTACACCTTC
TRBD1,TRBJ1-2,TRBV7-2,NA,CASSLSGTGNYGYTF,TGTGCCAGCAGCTTGAGTGGGACAGGGAACTATGGCTACACCTTC
NA,TRBJ1-2,TRBV6-6,few,CASSPLEGNYGYTF,TGTGCCAGCAGCCCCCTTGAGGGAAACTATGGCTACACCTTC
NA,TRBJ2-1,TRBV19,once,CASSIDGAYNEQFF,TGTGCCAGTAGTATAGATGGGGCATACAATGAGCAGTTCTTC
TRBD2,TRBJ2-3,TRBV5-4,NA,CASSPIAGSSTDTQYF,TGTGCCAGCAGCCCCATAGCGGGGTCTAGCACAGATACGCAGTATTTT
NA,TRBJ2-2,TRBV30,once,CAWKDSPSTGELFF,TGTGCCTGGAAGGATAGTCCTTCTACCGGGGAGCTGTTTTTT
NA,TRBJ1-3,TRBV5-4,NA,CASSSWGLPSGNTIYF,TGTGCCAGCAGCTCATGGGGGCTTCCCTCTGGAAACACCATATATTTT
NA,TRBJ1-5,TRBV2,NA,CASTKPGAPQHF,TGTGCCAGCACTAAGCCCGGGGCGCCCCAGCATTTT
TRBD2,TRBJ2-2,TRBV7-8,NA,CASTSLAGWNTGELFF,TGTGCCAGCACCTCCTTAGCGGGCTGGAACACCGGGGAGCTGTTTTTT
TRBD1,TRBJ2-1,TRBV6-6,NA,CASKVTGAYNEQFF,TGTGCCAGCAAGGTCACAGGGGCCTACAATGAGCAGTTCTTC
TRBD2,TRBJ2-7,TRBV11-3,NA,CASTFVSSGRSEQYF,TGTGCCAGCACCTTCGTATCTAGCGGGAGAAGCGAGCAGTACTTC
NA,TRBJ2-5,TRBV11-3,NA,CASSLGYQETQYF,TGTGCCAGCAGCTTAGGCTATCAAGAGACCCAGTACTTC
TRBD1,TRBJ2-3,TRBV7-9,NA,CASSPRQGWGTDTQYF,TGTGCCAGCAGCCCACGACAGGGCTGGGGCACAGATACGCAGTATTTT
NA,TRBJ1-3,TRBV12-5,NA,CASGLAGPRNTIYF,TGTGCTAGTGGTTTAGCGGGGCCGAGAAACACCATATATTTT
NA,TRBJ2-2,TRBV7-2,NA,CASSAARGGELFF,TGTGCCAGCAGCGCAGCTAGAGGCGGGGAGCTGTTTTTT
NA,TRBJ2-3,TRBV29-1,NA,CSVDPSTDTQYF,TGCAGCGTTGATCCTAGCACAGATACGCAGTATTTT
TRBD2,TRBJ2-7,TRBV7-9,NA,CASSPWGQGTSGPPGEQYF,TGTGCCAGCAGCCCCTGGGGGCAGGGGACTAGCGGACCCCCGGGCGAGCAGTACTTC
TRBD1,TRBJ1-4,TRBV7-2,NA,CASSSGTGGNEKLFF,TGTGCCAGCAGCTCTGGGACAGGTGGTAATGAAAAACTGTTTTTT
TRBD1,TRBJ1-1,TRBV18,NA,CASSRAQGAEDVKAFF,TGTGCCAGCTCACGCGCTCAGGGGGCGGAGGATGTGAAGGCTTTCTTT
NA,TRBJ2-3,TRBV12-5,NA,CASGLAGTDTQYF,TGTGCTAGCGGTTTGGCAGGCACAGATACGCAGTATTTT
NA,TRBJ2-7,TRBV5-4,NA,CASSLSAGPGYEQYF,TGTGCCAGCAGCTTGTCGGCGGGACCTGGATACGAGCAGTACTTC
NA,TRBJ2-7,TRBV28,NA,CASSLGAYEQYF,TGTGCCAGCAGTTTAGGGGCGTACGAGCAGTACTTC
TRBD2,TRBJ2-5,TRBV27,NA,CASSLSAGGSQETQYF,TGTGCCAGCAGTTTATCAGCGGGAGGGTCCCAAGAGACCCAGTACTTC
TRBD2,TRBJ2-2,TRBV10-2,once,CAFRGGENTGELFF,TGCGCCTTCCGGGGGGGGGAGAACACCGGGGAGCTGTTTTTT
NA,TRBJ2-7,TRBV6-1,NA,CASSLLSDEQYF,TGTGCCAGCAGTCTGTTAAGTGACGAGCAGTACTTC